The clone carrying this T cell receptor (beta chain) was observed once. Its antigen is still unknown. This sample stems from a study of STAT5B mutations in CD4+ large granular lymphocyte leukemia. Broader study findings: No patients shared main leukemic clonotypes, though roughly 27% appeared at low frequency elsewhere. TRBV06-family usage was enriched in top patient clones (8/27) versus controls (2/35). CD4-sorted patient repertoires seemed more clonal than healthy CD4+ repertoires.

The table came from immunoSEQ multiplex PCR; TCRdb's copy has only in-frame clones and leaves some out. The sample has around 9,000 clones, about 80% seen once; the top ten hold roughly three quarters. The length of the CDR3 is 17 residues. V lost 3 bases and J lost 0; bases outside the gene matches: 9. The germline V gene has CDR1 SEHNR and CDR2 FQNEAQ (reference sequence). This chain links TRBV7-9 with TRBJ1-1; 8 bases align to TRBD1. The sample was PBMCs. This TCR was recovered from a man aged 55 to 70 with CD4+ T-cell large granular lymphocyte leukemia. CDR3 protein: CASSLGAAGGLNTEAFF. In DNA, the CDR3 is TGTGCCAGCAGCTTGGGGGCGGCAGGGGGCTTGAACACTGAAGCTTTCTTT. The full variable domain, its missing parts supplied by reference TRBV7-9 and TRBJ1-1, is DTGVSQNPRHKITKRGQNVTFRCDPISEHNRLYWYRQTLGQGPEFLTYFQNEAQLEKSRLLSDRFSAERPKGSFSTLEIQRTEQGDSAMYLCASSLGAAGGLNTEAFFGQGTRLTVV.